This T cell receptor beta chain comes out of a study of identical twins. This clonotype occurred many times. TCRdb fed the 5' RACE reads into MiXCR, producing one record per CDR3 protein. This sample has some 900,000 distinct CDR3 sequences, with 10% to 15% found just once. This CDR3 comprises 14 residues. Trimming shortened V by 2 bases and J by 2 bases, and 10 bases separated the two germline ends. Germline V gives CDR1 MDHEN, CDR2 SYDVKM. Among all donors, each was a healthy Caucasian. The same data also contributed to another study, on yellow fever vaccine responses in identical twins.

The chain links TRBV28 to TRBJ2-7, with a weak D call TRBD2 (6 bases). The source of this sequence is a young woman in good health. Source material: PBMCs. CDR3: CASSLGGNTYEQYF. The DNA of the CDR3 is TGTGCCAGCAGTTTAGGAGGGAATACCTACGAGCAGTACTTC.